This T cell receptor (beta chain) is drawn from a study of T cell changes during pregnancy in multiple sclerosis. The method was immunoSEQ multiplex PCR; TCRdb's version includes in-frame clones alone and lacks a portion of them. Of about 120,000 clones listed, 85% to 95% are singletons. This receptor was identified in a female donor with multiple sclerosis, enrolled in a pregnancy study. Here the sequenced sample was peripheral blood, taken before pregnancy.

The CDR3 DNA reads TGTGCCAGTAGTATGCCCGAGTTCAGAGGGAACACCGGGGAGCTGTTTTTT. Residues: CASSMPEFRGNTGELFF. The chain couples TRBV19 to TRBJ2-2; D is ambiguous. Germline V lookup: CDR1 LNHDA, CDR2 SQIVND (reference sequence). This CDR3 has 17 amino acids. V was cut by 3 bases and J by 1 base, with 15 bases left in between. The whole variable domain, filled in from reference TRBV19 and TRBJ2-2, reads DGGITQSPKYLFRKEGQNVTLSCEQNLNHDAMYWYRQDPGQGLRLIYYSQIVNDFQKGDIAEGYSVSREKKESFPLTVTSAQKNPTAFYLCASSMPEFRGNTGELFFGEGSRLTVL.